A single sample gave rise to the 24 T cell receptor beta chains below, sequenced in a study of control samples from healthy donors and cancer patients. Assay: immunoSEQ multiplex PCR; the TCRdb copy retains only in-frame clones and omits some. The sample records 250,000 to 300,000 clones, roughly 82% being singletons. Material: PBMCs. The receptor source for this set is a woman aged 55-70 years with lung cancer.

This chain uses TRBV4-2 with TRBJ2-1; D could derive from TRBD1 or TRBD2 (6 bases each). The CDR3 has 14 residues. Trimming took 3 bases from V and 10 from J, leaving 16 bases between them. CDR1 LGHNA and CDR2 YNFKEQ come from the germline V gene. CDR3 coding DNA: TGTGCCAGCAGCCAGGGGGGCAACAATGGGGAGCAGTTCTTC. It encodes CASSQGGNNGEQFF.

For the CDR3, the DNA is TGTGCCAGCAGCGAGCTCCGGGACGGAAATTCACCCCTCCACTTT. Its protein product is CASSELRDGNSPLHF. This chain joins TRBV7-8 and TRBJ1-6, with D tentatively TRBD1 (5 bases). Per the germline V gene, CDR1 is SGHVS and CDR2 is FQNEAQ. The CDR3 runs to 15 residues. The V end was cut by 5 bases, the J end by 7 bases, with 15 bases between.

CDR3 sequence reads: CASKTADSEQYF. The CDR3 region has the DNA TGTGCCAGCAAAACAGCCGACAGCGAGCAGTACTTC. The chain links TRBV2 to TRBJ2-7; maybe TRBD1 (5 bases). V shed 7 bases and J shed 6 bases, with 13 bases lying between them. The germline CDR1 and CDR2 sequences are SNHLY and FYNNEI. This CDR3 is 12 amino acids long.

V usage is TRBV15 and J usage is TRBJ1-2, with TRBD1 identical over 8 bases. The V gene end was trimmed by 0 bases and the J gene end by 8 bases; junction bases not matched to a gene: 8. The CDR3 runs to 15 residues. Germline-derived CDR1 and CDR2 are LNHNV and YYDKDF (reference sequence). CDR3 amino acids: CATSRDVAGGRGYTF. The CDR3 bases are TGTGCCACCAGCAGAGATGTGGCAGGGGGCCGGGGCTACACCTTC.

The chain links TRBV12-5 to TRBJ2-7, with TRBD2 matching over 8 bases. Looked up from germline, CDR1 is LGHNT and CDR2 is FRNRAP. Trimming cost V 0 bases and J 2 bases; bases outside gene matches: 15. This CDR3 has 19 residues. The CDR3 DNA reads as TGTGCTAGTGGTTTGGTAAGCGGGCCCTTTAGCGGGGCCGCCTACGAGCAGTACTTC. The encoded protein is CASGLVSGPFSGAAYEQYF.

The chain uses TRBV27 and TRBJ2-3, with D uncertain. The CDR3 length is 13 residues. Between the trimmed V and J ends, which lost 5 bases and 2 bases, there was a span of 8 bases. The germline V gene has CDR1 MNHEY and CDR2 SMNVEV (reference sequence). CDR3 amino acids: CASSPPYTDTQYF. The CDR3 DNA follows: TGTGCCAGCAGTCCCCCTTACACAGATACGCAGTATTTT.

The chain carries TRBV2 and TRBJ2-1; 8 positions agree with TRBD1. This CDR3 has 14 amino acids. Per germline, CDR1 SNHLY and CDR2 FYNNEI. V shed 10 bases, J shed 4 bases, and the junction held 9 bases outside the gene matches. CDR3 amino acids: CATAGQAHYNEQFF. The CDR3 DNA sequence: TGTGCCACCGCGGGACAGGCCCATTACAATGAGCAGTTCTTC.

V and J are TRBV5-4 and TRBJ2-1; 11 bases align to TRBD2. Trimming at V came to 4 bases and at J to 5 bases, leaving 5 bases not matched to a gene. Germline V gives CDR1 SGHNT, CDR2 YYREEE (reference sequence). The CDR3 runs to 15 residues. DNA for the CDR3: TGTGCCAGCAGCCCCGGGGGACTAGCGGACAATGAGCAGTTCTTC. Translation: CASSPGGLADNEQFF.

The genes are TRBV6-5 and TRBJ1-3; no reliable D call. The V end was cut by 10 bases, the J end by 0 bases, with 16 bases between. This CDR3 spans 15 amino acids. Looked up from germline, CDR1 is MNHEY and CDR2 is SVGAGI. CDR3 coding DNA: TGTGCCACCTCCCGGCGCCTGGCCTCTGGAAACACCATATATTTT. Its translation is CATSRRLASGNTIYF.

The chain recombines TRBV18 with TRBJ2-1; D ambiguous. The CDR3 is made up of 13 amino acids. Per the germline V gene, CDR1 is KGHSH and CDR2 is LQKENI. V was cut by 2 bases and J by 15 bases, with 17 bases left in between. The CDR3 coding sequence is TGTGCCAGCTCACCAAACCTCCGGACCGGAGTGTTCTTC. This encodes CASSPNLRTGVFF.

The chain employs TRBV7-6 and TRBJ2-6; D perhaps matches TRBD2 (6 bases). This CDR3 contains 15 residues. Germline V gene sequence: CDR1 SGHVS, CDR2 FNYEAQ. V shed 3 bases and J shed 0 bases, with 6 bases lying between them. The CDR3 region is CASSLGGSGANVLTF. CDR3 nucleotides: TGTGCCAGCAGCTTGGGGGGCTCTGGGGCCAACGTCCTGACTTTC.

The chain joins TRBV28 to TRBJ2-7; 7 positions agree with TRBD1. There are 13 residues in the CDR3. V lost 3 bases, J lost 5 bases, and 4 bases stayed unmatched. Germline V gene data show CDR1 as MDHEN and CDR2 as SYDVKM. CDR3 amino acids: CASSFVTGNEQYF. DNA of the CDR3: TGTGCCAGCAGTTTCGTGACAGGGAACGAGCAGTACTTC.

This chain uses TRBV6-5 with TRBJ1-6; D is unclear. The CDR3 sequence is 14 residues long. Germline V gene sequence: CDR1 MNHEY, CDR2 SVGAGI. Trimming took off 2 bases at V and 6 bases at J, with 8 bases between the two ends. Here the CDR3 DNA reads TGTGCCAGCAGTTACAGGGCCAGTAATTCACCCCTCCACTTT. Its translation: CASSYRASNSPLHF.

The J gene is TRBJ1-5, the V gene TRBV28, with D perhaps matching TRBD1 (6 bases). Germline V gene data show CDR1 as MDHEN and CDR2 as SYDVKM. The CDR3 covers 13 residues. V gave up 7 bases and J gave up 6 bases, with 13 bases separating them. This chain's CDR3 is CASTWGAGQPQHF. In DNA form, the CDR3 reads TGTGCCAGCACTTGGGGGGCAGGTCAGCCCCAGCATTTT. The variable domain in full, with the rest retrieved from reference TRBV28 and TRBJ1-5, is DVKVTQSSRYLVKRTGEKVFLECVQDMDHENMFWYRQDPGLGLRLIYFSYDVKMKEKGDIPEGYSVSREKKERFSLILESASTNQTSMYLCASTWGAGQPQHFGDGTRLSIL.

The chain's CDR3 is CASSQGQAGVTPLHF. The CDR3 DNA reads TGTGCCAGCAGCCAAGGACAGGCCGGAGTAACACCCCTCCACTTT. J is TRBJ1-6 and V is TRBV3-1 (or the pseudogene TRBV3-2), with D possibly being TRBD1 (6 bases). CDR1 LGHDT and CDR2 YNNKEL come from the germline V gene (reference sequence). The CDR3 is 15 residues long. The V and J ends lost 1 base and 11 bases respectively, with 15 bases between them.

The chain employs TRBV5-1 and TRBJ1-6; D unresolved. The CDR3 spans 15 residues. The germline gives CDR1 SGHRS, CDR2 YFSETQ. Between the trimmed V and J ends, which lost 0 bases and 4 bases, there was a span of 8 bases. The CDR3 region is CASSLGGGYNSPLHF. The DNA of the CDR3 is TGCGCCAGCAGCTTGGGTGGTGGGTATAATTCACCCCTCCACTTT.

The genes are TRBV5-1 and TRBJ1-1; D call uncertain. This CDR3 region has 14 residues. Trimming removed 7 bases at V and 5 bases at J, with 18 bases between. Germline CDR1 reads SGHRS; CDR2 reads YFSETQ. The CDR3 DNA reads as TGCGCCAGCGCCCCACGGGGAGGTGAGACTGAAGCTTTCTTT. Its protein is CASAPRGGETEAFF.

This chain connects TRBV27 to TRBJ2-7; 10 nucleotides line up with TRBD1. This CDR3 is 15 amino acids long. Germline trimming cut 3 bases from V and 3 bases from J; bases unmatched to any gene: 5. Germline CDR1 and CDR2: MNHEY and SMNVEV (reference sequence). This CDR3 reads CASSFWTGGYYEQYF. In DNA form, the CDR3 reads TGTGCCAGCAGTTTTTGGACAGGGGGTTACTACGAGCAGTACTTC.

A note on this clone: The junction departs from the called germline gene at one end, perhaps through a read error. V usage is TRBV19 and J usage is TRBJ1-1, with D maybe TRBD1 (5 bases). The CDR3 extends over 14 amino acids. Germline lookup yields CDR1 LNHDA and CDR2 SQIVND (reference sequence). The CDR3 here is CASSMSGANIEAFF. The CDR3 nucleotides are TGTGCCAGTAGTATGAGTGGGGCGAACATTGAAGCTTTCTTT.

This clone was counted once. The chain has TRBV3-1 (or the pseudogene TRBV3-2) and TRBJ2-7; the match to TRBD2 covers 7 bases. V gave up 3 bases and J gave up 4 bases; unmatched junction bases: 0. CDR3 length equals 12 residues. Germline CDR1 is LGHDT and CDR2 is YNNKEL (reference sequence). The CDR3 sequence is CASSQGGYEQYF. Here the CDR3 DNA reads TGTGCCAGCAGCCAGGGGGGGTACGAGCAGTACTTC.

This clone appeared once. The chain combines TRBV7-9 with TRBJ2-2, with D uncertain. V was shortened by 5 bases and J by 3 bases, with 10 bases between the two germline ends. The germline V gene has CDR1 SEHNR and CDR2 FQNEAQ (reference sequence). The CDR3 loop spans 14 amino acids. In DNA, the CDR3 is TGTGCCAGCAGCCCTTACTTGGACACCGGGGAGCTGTTTTTT. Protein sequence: CASSPYLDTGELFF.

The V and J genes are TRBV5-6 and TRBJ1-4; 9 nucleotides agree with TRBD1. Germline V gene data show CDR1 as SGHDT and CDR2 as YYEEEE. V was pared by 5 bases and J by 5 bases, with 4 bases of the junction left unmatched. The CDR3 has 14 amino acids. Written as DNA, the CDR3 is TGTGCCAGCAGTCGGGGACAGGGCAATGAAAAACTGTTTTTT. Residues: CASSRGQGNEKLFF.

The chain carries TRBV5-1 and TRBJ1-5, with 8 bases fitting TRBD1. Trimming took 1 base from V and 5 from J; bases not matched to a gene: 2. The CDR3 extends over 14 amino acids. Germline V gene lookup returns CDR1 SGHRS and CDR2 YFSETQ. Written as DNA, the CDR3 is TGCGCCAGCAGCTTGCAGACAGGGGATCAGCCCCAGCATTTT. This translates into CASSLQTGDQPQHF.

The CDR3 bases are TGTGCCAGCAGTTACTCGAACAGGGGACCTGAAGCTTTCTTT. Translating it yields CASSYSNRGPEAFF. V is TRBV6-5 and J is TRBJ1-1, with 7 bases that match TRBD1. Germline CDR1 reads MNHEY; CDR2 reads SVGAGI. The CDR3 extends over 14 amino acids. V trimming: 0 bases; J trimming: 6 bases; junction bases outside the gene matches: 4.